These T cell receptor beta chains were read from a single sample in a study of shared clonotypes between healthy human individuals. The protocol was immunoSEQ multiplex PCR, while the TCRdb copy is restricted to in-frame clones and leaves out a portion. This sample has 1,400,000 or so clones, with approximately 98.5% found just once. What was sequenced was naive CD4+ T cells sorted from blood. The receptors here all came from a man in his thirties or forties in good health. CDR3s include the opening cysteine and the closing phenylalanine or tryptophan. Clone size is given for some rows only: seen once, a few or many times, or a class if the clone is expanded.

v_gene	abundance	CDR3aa
TRBV5-1	NA	CASSLSLAIRTDTQYF
TRBV15	NA	CATSKQGDIAKNIQYF
TRBV9	NA	CASSFMPMNTEAFF
TRBV29-1	NA	CSAVTSSYPFYEQYF
TRBV27	NA	CASSWLSMSTDTQYF
TRBV27	NA	CASSSKGPGGSYEQYF
TRBV10-3	NA	CAIRGVDYEQYF
TRBV5-4	NA	CASSSDWSSYNEQFF
TRBV28	NA	CASRSSGLEQFF
TRBV2	NA	CASKGREGADTQYF
TRBV10-2	NA	CAGRDADTETQYF
TRBV5-1	NA	CASSLAREWAEAFF
TRBV6-1	NA	CASSEAGQGLVVNTEAFF
TRBV2	NA	CASTPLGLAGGRGETQYF
TRBV18	NA	CASSIRTRATNEKLFF
TRBV9	NA	CASSVLGGTEAFF
TRBV10-1	NA	CASSESVFRDGDEQFF
TRBV6-5	once	CASSYHSGLNTGELFF
TRBV14	NA	CASSQRTSGRSSYNEQFF
TRBV7-2	NA	CASSLDLLAPEVYEQYF
TRBV15	NA	CATSRPDRGNQPQHF
TRBV25-1	NA	CASSLWTSGETQYF
TRBV5-6	NA	CASSLALGKGGYTF
TRBV6-5	NA	CASSSWTHEQFF
TRBV5-4	NA	CASSLVFEGYTF
TRBV6-1	NA	CASREQVDQPQHF
TRBV9	NA	CASSAIARNTEAFF
TRBV7-9	NA	CASSGGLAETDTQYF
TRBV20-1	NA	CSAGDYEQYF
TRBV28	NA	CASSNKYPDQPQHF
TRBV29-1	NA	CSAGGSEQFF
TRBV4-1	NA	CASSQDSRTGELFF
TRBV29-1	once	CSVALPPTGELFF
TRBV5-1	NA	CASSSIAGVGETQYF
TRBV12-5	once	CASGLSGVNEQFF
TRBV19	NA	CASSIGGFNQPQHF
TRBV28	NA	CASSKGRAYEQYF
TRBV9	once	CASSARTRANTGELFF
TRBV25-1	NA	CASSGEAGANVLTF
TRBV18	once	CASPQTGSNTGELFF
TRBV7-3	NA	CASSREGPDTQYF
TRBV5-3	NA	CARSKTGAGANVLTF
TRBV5-1	NA	CASSLERFYSNSYEQYF
TRBV2	NA	CAGRRSGTDTQYF
TRBV4-1	NA	CASSQETSGLADVYEQYF
TRBV30	NA	CAWRAGVPMDEQFF
TRBV14	NA	CASSQVADTQYF
TRBV4-1	NA	CASSQAPSGKHETQYF
TRBV10-3	NA	CAISDGLAWGINTGELFF
TRBV5-1	few	CASSSGTEETQYF
TRBV29-1	NA	CSVCVRTDTEAFF
TRBV2	NA	CASKPGTGPSYEQYF
TRBV5-4	NA	CASSPLAGSSYEQYF
TRBV18	NA	CASSPTSGSDYNEQFF
TRBV7-9	NA	CASSLVPGTGYQETQYF
TRBV28	NA	CASSLSQRELKFF
TRBV2	NA	CASIRAPTYEQYF
TRBV5-5	once	CASSSDGNTEAFF
TRBV29-1	NA	CSVEDRGGQETQYF
TRBV5-4	NA	CASRAGTGDPGELFF